The present TCR beta chain was sequenced within a study of cytomegalovirus exposure and HLA in healthy donors. Overall study results and limits: It was 150 to 200 TCR beta chains that were listed as cytomegalovirus-associated. In vitro assays verified that a few CMV-associated chains recognized CMV antigens specifically.

Only one count was recorded for this clone. Its antigen is still unknown. TCRdb's table, derived via immunoSEQ multiplex PCR, lists solely in-frame clones and lacks some. The table includes 200,000 or so clones, more than 75% detected once. V lost 7 bases and J lost 2, with 15 bases in between. Per germline, CDR1 SQVTM and CDR2 ANQGSEA. The CDR3 runs to 13 residues. This chain connects TRBV29-1 to TRBJ2-7, with a weak D call TRBD2 (6 bases). Sample: PBMCs. The receptor was isolated from a man aged 18 to 30 in good health and CMV-seropositive. The CDR3 DNA sequence: TGCAGCGGGACGGGAGAACGGACCTACGAGCAGTACTTC. Translating gives CSGTGERTYEQYF.